This T cell receptor beta chain derives from a study of cytomegalovirus exposure and HLA in healthy donors. This PCR relied on a set of 60 Vbeta primers and 13 Jbeta primers. Generated by immunoSEQ multiplex PCR, the TCRdb table keeps only in-frame clones and is missing some. The sample yields 150,000 to 200,000 clones, around 80% seen once. V lost 4 bases to trimming and J lost 0 bases; unmatched junction nucleotides: 11. The CDR3 is 18 amino acids. CDR1 and CDR2 from the germline V gene are MDHEN and SYDVKM. The source material was PBMCs. This rearrangement joins TRBV28 to TRBJ1-4; 7 bases line up with TRBD1. The clonotype was recovered from a woman aged 40 to 49 in good health and CMV-seronegative. CDR3 in DNA: TGTGCCAGCAGTTCTCCCGGGACAGATTACGCAACTAATGAAAAACTGTTTTTT. Translated: CASSSPGTDYATNEKLFF.